These T cell receptor beta chains were read from a single sample in a study of blood T cell repertoires in COVID-19. Generated by immunoSEQ multiplex PCR, the TCRdb table keeps only in-frame clones and is missing some. The sample shows 330,000 or so clones, about 90% of them seen only once. Specimen: PBMCs or T cells enriched from blood (not recorded which). These receptors originate from a woman aged 25-40 years who had been exposed to COVID-19. Both conserved end residues are part of each CDR3. D genes are given only for firm matches. Not all rows give a size; the values are once, few, many and, for expanded clones, a class.

J gene,D gene,V gene,clone size,CDR3 protein,CDR3 DNA
TRBJ1-5,TRBD1,TRBV18,.,CASSPPGQGGNQPQHF,TGTGCCAGCTCACCACCGGGACAGGGAGGCAATCAGCCCCAGCATTTT
TRBJ2-5,TRBD1,TRBV2,.,CASSVGQGSAETQYF,TGTGCCAGCAGTGTTGGACAGGGAAGCGCGGAGACCCAGTACTTC
TRBJ2-7,.,TRBV3-1/TRBV3-2,.,CASSRSSYEQYF,TGTGCCAGCAGCAGGAGCTCCTACGAGCAGTACTTC
TRBJ1-5,.,TRBV28,.,CATSRVSNQPQHF,TGTGCCACGAGCAGGGTTAGCAATCAGCCCCAGCATTTT
TRBJ2-1,TRBD2,TRBV28,few,CASSPGLAGADLYNEQFF,TGTGCCAGCAGCCCCGGACTAGCGGGAGCCGATCTCTACAATGAGCAGTTCTTC
TRBJ2-7,TRBD2,TRBV20-1,once,CSASLAGYVGYEQYF,TGCAGTGCTAGTTTAGCGGGTTATGTCGGGTACGAGCAGTACTTC
TRBJ2-1,.,TRBV14,.,CASSRPPGLSYNEQFF,TGTGCCAGCAGCCGACCCCCGGGACTCTCCTACAATGAGCAGTTCTTC
TRBJ1-4,TRBD1,TRBV29-1,.,CSVGETGTTNEKLFF,TGCAGCGTGGGTGAGACAGGGACAACTAATGAAAAACTGTTTTTT
TRBJ2-1,TRBD1,TRBV24-1,.,CATSDSTGADYNEQFF,TGTGCCACCAGCGACTCCACAGGGGCGGACTACAATGAGCAGTTCTTC
TRBJ1-1,TRBD1,TRBV28,once,CASSPRQGDRVDTEAFF,TGTGCCAGCAGTCCCCGTCAGGGCGACAGGGTTGACACTGAAGCTTTCTTT
TRBJ2-6,TRBD1,TRBV19,.,CASTGTGSSGANVLTF,TGTGCCAGTACTGGGACAGGTAGCTCTGGGGCCAACGTCCTGACTTTC
TRBJ2-7,.,TRBV7-6,.,CASSLALSVEQYF,TGTGCCAGCAGCTTAGCCCTTTCGGTTGAGCAGTACTTC
TRBJ2-5,.,TRBV2,.,CASSVGQIQETQYF,TGTGCCAGCAGTGTTGGGCAGATCCAAGAGACCCAGTACTTC
TRBJ2-4,.,TRBV5-4,.,CASSPGVPALAKNIQYF,TGTGCCAGCAGCCCGGGGGTTCCCGCACTAGCCAAAAACATTCAGTACTTC
TRBJ1-2,TRBD1,TRBV18,.,CASSPRTGFDGYTF,TGTGCCAGCTCACCACGGACAGGGTTTGATGGCTACACCTTC
TRBJ1-1,.,TRBV5-1,.,CASSYGLPGFLMNTEAFF,TGCGCCAGCAGCTATGGCCTGCCAGGGTTTTTGATGAACACTGAAGCTTTCTTT
TRBJ2-7,TRBD1,TRBV2,.,CASRATGGEQYF,TGTGCCAGCAGAGCGACAGGGGGCGAGCAGTACTTC
TRBJ1-1,TRBD1,TRBV5-1,.,CASSRGTANTEAFF,TGCGCCAGCAGCCGAGGGACAGCGAACACTGAAGCTTTCTTT
TRBJ1-3,.,TRBV19,once,CASAGEAGNTIYF,TGTGCCAGTGCGGGGGAGGCTGGAAACACCATATATTTT
TRBJ2-1,TRBD1,TRBV7-9,few,CASSPGPGQGYSETNEQFF,TGTGCCAGCAGCCCAGGGCCGGGACAGGGATACTCAGAAACTAATGAGCAGTTCTTC
TRBJ2-5,.,TRBV18,once,CASSPPGSQETQYF,TGTGCCAGCTCACCCCCGGGATCTCAAGAGACCCAGTACTTC
TRBJ2-7,.,TRBV6-1,.,CASSELGGRRDEQYF,TGTGCCAGCAGTGAATTGGGGGGGCGTCGGGACGAGCAGTACTTC
TRBJ2-1,TRBD2,TRBV5-1,.,CASSLVLAGNNEQFF,TGCGCCAGCAGCTTGGTGTTAGCGGGAAACAATGAGCAGTTCTTC
TRBJ1-4,.,TRBV15,.,CATSRVEAVNEKLFF,TGTGCCACCAGCAGAGTAGAGGCCGTTAATGAAAAACTGTTTTTT
TRBJ1-4,TRBD1,TRBV5-6,once,CASSSGTGTPSHEKLFF,TGTGCCAGCAGCTCCGGGACAGGGACACCCTCCCATGAAAAACTGTTTTTT
TRBJ1-1,.,TRBV28,.,CASPETGAEAFF,TGTGCCAGCCCCGAAACGGGGGCTGAAGCTTTCTTT
TRBJ1-6,TRBD1,TRBV28,.,CASSYPRGNSPLHF,TGTGCCAGCAGTTACCCCAGGGGGAATTCACCCCTCCACTTT
TRBJ1-1,TRBD1,TRBV10-3,.,CAISFDRANTEAFF,TGTGCCATCAGTTTCGACAGGGCGAACACTGAAGCTTTCTTT